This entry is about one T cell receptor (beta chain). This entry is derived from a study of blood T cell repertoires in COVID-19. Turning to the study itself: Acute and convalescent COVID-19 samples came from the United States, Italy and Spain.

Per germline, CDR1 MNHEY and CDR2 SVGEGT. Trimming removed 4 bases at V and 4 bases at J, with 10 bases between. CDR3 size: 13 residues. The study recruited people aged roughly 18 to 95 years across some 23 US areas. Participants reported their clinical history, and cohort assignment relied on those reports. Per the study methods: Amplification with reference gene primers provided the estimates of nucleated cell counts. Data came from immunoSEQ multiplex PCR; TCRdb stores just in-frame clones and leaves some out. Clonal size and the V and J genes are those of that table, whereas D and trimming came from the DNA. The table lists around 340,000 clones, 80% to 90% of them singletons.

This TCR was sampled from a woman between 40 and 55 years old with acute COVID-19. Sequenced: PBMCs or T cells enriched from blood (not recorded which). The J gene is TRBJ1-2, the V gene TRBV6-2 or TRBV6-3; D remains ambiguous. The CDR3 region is CASSSADFYGYTF. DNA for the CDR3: TGTGCCAGCAGTTCCGCGGACTTCTATGGCTACACCTTC.